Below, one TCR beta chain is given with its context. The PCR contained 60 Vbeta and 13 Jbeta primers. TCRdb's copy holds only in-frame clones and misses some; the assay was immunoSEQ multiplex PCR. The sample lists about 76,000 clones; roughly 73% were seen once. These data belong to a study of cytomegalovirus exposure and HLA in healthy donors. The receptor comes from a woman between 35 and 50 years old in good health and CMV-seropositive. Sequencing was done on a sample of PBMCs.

The CDR3 DNA sequence: TGTGCCAGCAGCTTAGCTTCACAGGGGCTTCGCGAGCAGTACTTC. Its translation: CASSLASQGLREQYF. The V gene is TRBV7-2, the J gene TRBJ2-7; the match to TRBD1 covers 7 bases. Germline V CDR1 and CDR2: SGHTA, FQGNSA. The length of the CDR3 is 15 residues. Trimming at V came to 0 bases and at J to 6 bases, leaving 8 bases not matched to a gene. The whole variable domain, filled in from reference TRBV7-2 and TRBJ2-7, reads GAGVSQSPSNKVTEKGKDVELRCDPISGHTALYWYRQSLGQGLEFLIYFQGNSAPDKSGLPSDRFSAERTGGSVSTLTIQRTQQEDSAVYLCASSLASQGLREQYFGPGTRLTVT.